A single sample is the source of the 28 T cell receptor beta chains below, sequenced in a study of identical twins' blood T cells. In TCRdb, the 5' RACE reads were re-called with MiXCR into one record per CDR3 protein. The data hold a few hundred thousand distinct CDR3 sequences, with over 25% observed a single time. The sample taken for sequencing was PBMCs. These receptors all stem from a woman aged 18-49 years in good health.

This sequence joins TRBV30 and TRBJ1-2; D unclear. Germline V gene lookup returns CDR1 GTSNPN and CDR2 SVGIG (reference sequence). The CDR3 sequence is 13 residues long. Trimming left V 3 bases short and J 1 base short, with 9 bases between. The CDR3 protein is CAWRTKSNYGYTF. The CDR3 bases are TGTGCCTGGAGGACCAAAAGTAACTATGGCTACACCTTC.

The chain recombines TRBV19 with TRBJ1-2; 7 bases align to TRBD1. The V and J ends lost 0 bases and 3 bases, in that order; junction bases with no gene match: 4. Germline-derived CDR1 and CDR2 are LNHDA and SQIVND (reference sequence). The CDR3 runs 15 residues. The CDR3 protein is CASSIDGTADYGYTF. The CDR3 nucleotides read TGTGCCAGTAGTATAGACGGGACAGCCGACTATGGCTACACCTTC.

A few counts support this clonotype. This sequence joins TRBV19 and TRBJ1-4; D call uncertain. Trimming stripped 5 bases from V and 8 bases from J, with 18 bases between. The CDR3 sequence is 15 residues long. Germline V gives CDR1 LNHDA, CDR2 SQIVND (reference sequence). DNA of the CDR3: TGTGCCAGTAGTCTTCGTGGGCCCGAGCGGGAAAAACTGTTTTTT. It codes for CASSLRGPEREKLFF.

This clonotype showed up just a few times. The V gene is TRBV7-8, the J gene TRBJ2-1; D not certain. The V and J ends lost 5 bases and 2 bases respectively, with 7 bases between them. The CDR3 extends over 13 amino acids. Germline V gives CDR1 SGHVS, CDR2 FQNEAQ. CDR3 protein: CASSPIAYNEQFF. CDR3 DNA sequence: TGTGCCAGCAGCCCCATAGCCTACAATGAGCAGTTCTTC.

J is TRBJ1-2 and V is TRBV18, with a tentative D call TRBD1 (5 bases). The germline V gene has CDR1 KGHSH and CDR2 LQKENI. The ends were cut back, 2 bases at V and 2 bases at J, with 15 bases in the middle. CDR3 length equals 16 residues. CDR3 region: CASSPTAGTQNYGYTF. As DNA, the CDR3 is TGTGCCAGCTCACCAACTGCCGGGACTCAGAACTATGGCTACACCTTC.

On this clonotype itself: Here the CDR3 omits its conserved ending phenylalanine or tryptophan, so a read error is the likely source. The rearrangement links TRBV19 to TRBJ2-5, with TRBD1 identical over 7 bases. The CDR3 runs to 14 residues. J was trimmed by 11 bases and V by 4 bases; bases with no gene match: 13. From germline, CDR1 is LNHDA and CDR2 SQIVND (reference sequence). The CDR3: CASSTGQPLTVQYV. Here the CDR3 DNA reads TGTGCCAGTAGTACGGGACAGCCTCTTACTGTGCAGTACGTC.

This clonotype showed up just a few times. The V call is TRBV10-3, the J call TRBJ2-3, with TRBD2 matching 7 bases. This CDR3 has 15 residues. V shed 10 bases, J shed 1 base, and the junction held 11 bases outside the gene matches. Germline V CDR1 and CDR2: ENHRY, SYGVKD. The CDR3 spells CATRQNSGGTDTQYF. The CDR3 region has the DNA TGTGCCACCCGGCAGAACAGCGGGGGCACAGATACGCAGTATTTT.

This clonotype turned up a few times. At one end, the junction sequence differs from germline, possibly due to a read error. The chain has TRBV9 and TRBJ1-1, with 11 bases matching TRBD1. CDR1 is SGDLS and CDR2 is YYNGEE in the germline V gene. This CDR3 has 16 amino acids. The DNA of the CDR3 is TGTGCCAGCAGCGTAGAGGGGACAGGGGGAAGGGCTGAAGCTTTATTT. This encodes CASSVEGTGGRAEALF.

This clonotype showed up just a few times. V gene TRBV12-3 or TRBV12-4 combines with J gene TRBJ1-1, with D perhaps matching TRBD1 (6 bases). V shed 6 bases and J shed 0 bases, with 14 bases lying between them. CDR3 length equals 15 residues. Here the CDR3 reads CASSKQGIMNTEAFF. In DNA form, the CDR3 reads TGTGCCAGCAGCAAACAGGGAATCATGAACACTGAAGCTTTCTTT.

This clonotype was counted a few times. The chain is built from TRBV29-1 and TRBJ2-7; 13 nucleotides agree with TRBD2. J was trimmed by 7 bases and V by 7 bases; bases with no gene match: 7. CDR3 length equals 13 residues. Per germline, CDR1 SQVTM and CDR2 ANQGSEA. The CDR3 loop reads CSAGLAGVREQYF. The DNA of the CDR3 is TGCAGCGCCGGACTAGCGGGAGTTAGAGAGCAGTACTTC.

This clonotype was counted between two and nine times. The chain has TRBV27 and TRBJ2-1; D is perhaps TRBD1 or TRBD2 (5 bases each). Germline V lookup: CDR1 MNHEY, CDR2 SMNVEV (reference sequence). CDR3 size: 12 residues. V dropped 2 bases and J dropped 9 bases, with 8 bases sitting between them. CDR3 nucleotides: TGTGCCAGCAGTTTACAGGGACGTGAGCAGTTCTTC. Residues: CASSLQGREQFF.

This chain joins TRBV7-9 and TRBJ2-2; tentative D call: TRBD1 (6 bases). Trimming removed 3 bases from V and 1 base from J, with 21 bases in between. This CDR3 region has 19 residues. CDR1 and CDR2 from the germline V gene are SEHNR and FQNEAQ (reference sequence). The CDR3 is CASSFSRHAGTKNTGELFF. CDR3 in DNA: TGTGCCAGCAGCTTCTCTAGGCACGCCGGGACAAAGAACACCGGGGAGCTGTTTTTT.

This clonotype was seen a handful of times. This chain connects TRBV6-2 or TRBV6-3 to TRBJ2-1, with 11 bases aligning to TRBD2. The V gene end was trimmed by 7 bases and the J gene end by 4 bases; junction bases not matched to a gene: 6. Germline V gene lookup returns CDR1 MNHEY and CDR2 SVGEGT. The CDR3 consists of 15 residues. The CDR3, as DNA: TGTGCCAGCACCCTGGGGACTAGCGGATACAATGAGCAGTTCTTC. It codes for CASTLGTSGYNEQFF.

This clonotype was seen at least ten times. DNA of the CDR3: TGTGCCAGCAGCGAACGGATAGGTGGCTACACCTTC. It yields the protein CASSERIGGYTF. The chain combines TRBV11-3 with TRBJ1-2, with D uncertain. V was pared by 5 bases and J by 7 bases, with 11 bases between. This CDR3 is built from 12 residues. The germline CDR1 and CDR2 sequences are SGHNT and YENEEA.

There are a few counts of this clonotype. V usage is TRBV6-2 or TRBV6-3 and J usage is TRBJ2-1, with 9 bases aligning to TRBD2. The length of the CDR3 is 16 residues. The V segment lost 5 bases and the J segment 8 bases; nucleotides outside the gene matches: 13. The germline V gene encodes CDR1 MNHEY and CDR2 SVGEGT. The CDR3 spells CASSASLSGGRYEQFF. For the CDR3, the DNA is TGTGCCAGCAGTGCAAGTCTGAGCGGGGGGAGGTATGAGCAGTTCTTC.

V gene TRBV6-1 combines with J gene TRBJ2-2, with D tentatively TRBD1 (5 bases). The ends were cut back, 1 base at V and 1 base at J, with 7 bases in the middle. CDR1 MNHNS and CDR2 SASEGT come from the germline V gene. The CDR3 loop spans 15 amino acids. The CDR3 coding sequence is TGTGCCAGCAGTGAAGTGGGGCAGAACACCGGGGAGCTGTTTTTT. It is translated as CASSEVGQNTGELFF.

The chain uses TRBV10-1 and TRBJ2-2; no reliable D call. V gave up 3 bases and J gave up 3 bases, with 8 bases separating them. CDR3 length: 14 residues. Germline CDR1 and CDR2: WNHNN and SYGVQD (reference sequence). Written as DNA, the CDR3 is TGCGCCAGCAGTGATGGGGTGTACACCGGGGAGCTGTTTTTT. It codes for CASSDGVYTGELFF.

This sequence joins TRBV27 and TRBJ2-1; TRBD2 agrees at 10 bases. The germline V gene has CDR1 MNHEY and CDR2 SMNVEV (reference sequence). Trimming at V came to 4 bases and at J to 6 bases, leaving 12 bases not matched to a gene. This CDR3 has 17 amino acids. CDR3 loop: CASSSSWTSGRFNEQFF. The CDR3 DNA follows: TGTGCCAGCAGTTCCTCCTGGACTAGCGGCCGCTTCAATGAGCAGTTCTTC.

This sequence joins TRBV20-1 and TRBJ1-1; TRBD1 agrees at 7 bases. The J segment lost 1 base and the V segment lost 4 bases, leaving 6 bases of the junction unmatched. The germline CDR1 and CDR2 sequences are DFQATT and SNEGSKA (reference sequence). The CDR3 runs to 14 residues. CDR3 sequence reads: CSAKSGTENTEAFF. The CDR3 nucleotides are TGCAGTGCTAAGTCCGGGACAGAGAACACTGAAGCTTTCTTT.

Points on this clonotype: A read error may be the cause here, since a much bigger clone is one base away. The chain links TRBV11-2 to TRBJ2-1, with D possibly matching TRBD2 (5 bases). From germline, CDR1 is SGHAT and CDR2 FQNNGV. This CDR3 spans 12 amino acids. The CDR3 reads CASSSTGNGQFF. As DNA, the CDR3 is TGTGCCAGCAGCTCTACCGGGAATGGGCAGTTCTTC. Variable domain in full (rest from reference TRBV11-2 and TRBJ2-1): EAGVAQSPRYKIIEKRQSVAFWCNPISGHATLYWYQQILGQGPKLLIQFQNNGVVDDSQLPKDRFSAERLKGVDSTLKIQPAKLEDSAVYLCASSSTGNGQFFGPGTRLTVL.

Comment on this clonotype: One junction end disagrees with the germline gene, perhaps due to a read error. This sequence joins TRBV3-1 and TRBJ1-1; D remains ambiguous. The CDR3 has 13 residues. CDR1 LGHDT and CDR2 YNNKEL come from the germline V gene (reference sequence). This CDR3 reads CASSFFSNTEASF. The CDR3 DNA reads TGTGCCAGCAGCTTTTTCTCGAACACTGAAGCTTCCTTT. Using reference TRBV3-1 and TRBJ1-1 for the parts outside the CDR3, the full variable domain is DTAVSQTPKYLVTQMGNDKSIKCEQNLGHDTMYWYKQDSKKFLKIMFSYNNKELIINETVPNRFSPKSPDKAHLNLHINSLELGDSAVYFCASSFFSNTEASFGQGTRLTVV.

The genes are TRBV9 and TRBJ1-2, with D uncertain. Trimming cost V 2 bases and J 4 bases, with 12 bases left between them. The length of the CDR3 is 14 residues. Germline CDR1 and CDR2: SGDLS and YYNGEE. The DNA for the CDR3 is TGTGCCAGCAGCGTCAGGACCGACCCCTATGGCTACACCTTC. This translates into CASSVRTDPYGYTF.

For this clonotype: One end of the junction fails to match germline, which may point to a read error. The rearrangement joins TRBV2 to TRBJ1-1; D is unclear. Germline V gene data show CDR1 as SNHLY and CDR2 as FYNNEI. This CDR3 contains 11 residues. CDR3 in amino acids: CAGSDWLEAFF. The CDR3 DNA sequence: TGTGCCGGCAGTGATTGGCTTGAAGCTTTCTTT.

The chain uses TRBV23-1 and TRBJ1-5, with TRBD1 as a possible D gene (5 bases). TRBV23-1 is noted as an ORF with a role that remains uncertain. Trimming took off 7 bases at V and 3 bases at J, with 13 bases between the two ends. This CDR3 has 14 residues. The CDR3 loop is CASIAAGINQPQHF. CDR3 DNA sequence: TGCGCCAGCATTGCGGCAGGGATCAATCAGCCCCAGCATTTT.

V usage is TRBV11-2 and J usage is TRBJ1-1; TRBD1 matches at 11 bases. V was clipped by 1 base and J by 10 bases; unmatched bases: 2. The CDR3 is 13 amino acids. Looked up from germline, CDR1 is SGHAT and CDR2 is FQNNGV. The CDR3 loop reads CASSLVGTGGAFF. The CDR3 region has the DNA TGTGCCAGCAGCTTAGTGGGGACAGGGGGAGCTTTCTTT.

This clonotype was seen only a few times. The rearrangement uses TRBV12-3 or TRBV12-4 and TRBJ2-7; no reliable D call. Trimming took 4 bases from V and 5 from J, leaving 6 bases between them. The CDR3 covers 11 residues. In DNA form, the CDR3 reads TGTGCCAGCAGTTATCCCCACGAGCAGTACTTC. Translation gives CASSYPHEQYF.

The V and J genes are TRBV29-1 and TRBJ2-3; 9 bases fit TRBD2. The V gene end was trimmed by 0 bases and the J gene end by 3 bases; junction bases not matched to a gene: 10. The germline V gene has CDR1 SQVTM and CDR2 ANQGSEA. The CDR3 sequence is 17 residues long. CDR3 coding DNA: TGCAGCGTTGAAGATCGGTGGGGCGGGAGGGTTACAGATACGCAGTATTTT. Protein product: CSVEDRWGGRVTDTQYF.

This clonotype occurred once. With a much larger clone just one base away, this may be a read error. V gene TRBV7-8 combines with J gene TRBJ1-1; D perhaps matches TRBD1 (5 bases). The CDR3 totals 14 residues. V was pared by 4 bases and J by 1 base, with 10 bases between. CDR1 and CDR2 from the germline V gene are SGHVS and FQNEAQ. CDR3 protein: CASSSTERNTEAFF. In DNA form, the CDR3 reads TGTGCCAGCAGCTCGACAGAGCGGAACACTGAAGCTTTCTTT.